Reported below is one T cell receptor (beta chain). The source of the sample is a study of shared clonotypes between healthy human individuals. Sequencing used immunoSEQ multiplex PCR; TCRdb keeps in-frame clones, though not all of them. Counted here are about 2.3 million clones, just under 95% occurring once; the ten biggest clones make up approximately 0.39%. Germline lookup yields CDR1 SGHNT and CDR2 YYREEE (reference sequence). Trimming took 2 bases from V and 5 from J, leaving 7 bases between them. CDR3 size: 12 residues. Sequenced sample: naive CD4+ T cells from PBMCs. Subset specified: CD45RA+ positively selected. The receptor was isolated from a man aged 18 to 29 in good health. Some clones in this sample may be carry-over from other donors' samples. The gene calls are TRBV5-4 and TRBJ2-5, with D unclear. CDR3: CASSLPAETQYF. The CDR3 region has the DNA TGTGCCAGCAGCTTACCTGCGGAGACCCAGTACTTC.